These T cell receptor beta chains were read from a single sample in a study of CD8+CD57+ T cells in acquired aplastic anemia. One entry per CDR3 protein, called by TCRdb with MiXCR from the reads. This sample yields some 120,000 distinct CDR3 sequences, of which 48% are seen a single time; 2.5% belongs to the top ten. Sequenced input: sorted CD4+, CD8+, or CD8+CD57+ T cells (not recorded which) from PBMCs. Source of these receptors: a human donor in good health, serving as a control. The CDR3 runs from the conserved cysteine through the conserved F or W. D genes are given only for firm matches. Not every row has a clone size; where given, it reads once, few, many or a size class.

TRBJ2-3 | 19 | NA | TRBD1 | TRBV4-2 | TGTGCCAGCAGCCCCCGGGACAGGGGGCTTCGGGACAGAACAGATACGCAGTATTTT | CASSPRDRGLRDRTDTQYF
TRBJ1-1 | 12 | NA | NA | TRBV29-1 | TGCAGCGTCGAAGCCCCCCCAAGACAAGCTTTCTTT | CSVEAPPRQAFF
TRBJ2-7 | 14 | many | TRBD1 | TRBV19 | TGTGCCAGTAGTACCGGGACAGGGATACACGAGCAGTACTTC | CASSTGTGIHEQYF
TRBJ1-4 | 15 | many | TRBD1 | TRBV7-2 | TGTGCCAGCAGCTCCGGGGGACAGGGGAATGAAAAACTGTTTTTT | CASSSGGQGNEKLFF
TRBJ1-5 | 14 | few | TRBD1 | TRBV19 | TGTGCCAGTAGTAGGACAGGGGGTGTGGAGCCCCAGCATTTT | CASSRTGGVEPQHF
TRBJ1-6 | 15 | NA | NA | TRBV9 | TGTGCCAGCAGCCAAGGGCCCCGTTATAATTCACCCCTCCACTTT | CASSQGPRYNSPLHF
TRBJ1-5 | 14 | NA | NA | TRBV9 | TGTGCCAGCAGCGTAGACCAGGGAAATCAGCCCCAGCATTTT | CASSVDQGNQPQHF
TRBJ1-2 | 13 | NA | NA | TRBV7-9 | TGTGCCAGCAGCTTGGGCGTGGGCTATGGCTACACCTTC | CASSLGVGYGYTF
TRBJ2-1 | 15 | NA | TRBD2 | TRBV19 | TGTGCCAGTAGTAGTAGCGGGGGGCCCTACAATGAGCAGTTCTTC | CASSSSGGPYNEQFF
TRBJ2-3 | 18 | many | TRBD2 | TRBV9 | TGTGCCAGCAGCGGGAGGTCACAGCGGGGGGGGTGGGCAGATACGCAGTATTTT | CASSGRSQRGGWADTQYF
TRBJ1-1 | 16 | many | TRBD1 | TRBV25-1 | TGTGCCAGCAGGGAAAGCACAGGGGTCGCAGGCACTGAAGCTTTCTTT | CASRESTGVAGTEAFF
TRBJ2-7 | 15 | NA | NA | TRBV20-1 | TGCAGTGCTAGGGGCGGACAGCGGATGACCTACGAGCAGTACTTC | CSARGGQRMTYEQYF
TRBJ2-7 | 16 | NA | NA | TRBV7-8 | TGTGCCAGCAGCTTAGGGACGGACTCAGTCATCTACGAGCAGTATTTC | CASSLGTDSVIYEQYF
TRBJ2-2 | 15 | NA | TRBD2 | TRBV7-2 | TGTGCCAGCAGCAAGGGACTAGCGATCACCGGGGAGCTGTTTTTT | CASSKGLAITGELFF
TRBJ1-1 | 14 | once | NA | TRBV6-1 | TGTGCCAGCAGGCGCGAGGTGGGGAACACTGAAGCTTTCTTT | CASRREVGNTEAFF
TRBJ2-5 | 14 | NA | TRBD1 | TRBV7-2 | TGTGCCAGCAGCTTGGGACAGGCCCAAGAGACCCAGTACTTC | CASSLGQAQETQYF
TRBJ2-7 | 12 | many | NA | TRBV6-2/TRBV6-3 | TGTGCCAGCAGCTGGGACTCCTACGAGCAGTACTTC | CASSWDSYEQYF
TRBJ2-7 | 16 | NA | NA | TRBV19 | TGTGCCAGTAGTATAGTTTCGGGACACAGACTCTACGAGCAGTACTTC | CASSIVSGHRLYEQYF
TRBJ1-1 | 14 | many | NA | TRBV18 | TGTGCCAGCTCAACCGACTGGCCGGACACTGAAGCTTTCTTT | CASSTDWPDTEAFF
TRBJ2-7 | 14 | NA | NA | TRBV29-1 | TGCAGCGTTGAAATCCGGGCCACGGGCGACGAGCAGTACTTC | CSVEIRATGDEQYF
TRBJ1-1 | 15 | many | NA | TRBV7-8 | TGTGCCAGCAGCATGACGACAGGCATGAACACTGAAGCTTTCTTT | CASSMTTGMNTEAFF
TRBJ2-2 | 15 | NA | NA | TRBV7-2 | TGTGCCAGCAGCTCCTCAGGGCCCTCCACCGGGGAGCTGTTTTTT | CASSSSGPSTGELFF
TRBJ1-1 | 15 | many | TRBD1 | TRBV27 | TGTGCCAGCAGTCCTTGGGACAGACCGAACACTGAAGCTTTCTTT | CASSPWDRPNTEAFF
TRBJ2-3 | 13 | NA | NA | TRBV10-3 | TGTGCCATCAGTGAAAACAGGGAGGATACGCAGTATTTT | CAISENREDTQYF
TRBJ1-5 | 15 | many | NA | TRBV2 | TGTGCCAGCACCCAGGGGCCCCCTTCCAATCAGCCCCAGCATTTT | CASTQGPPSNQPQHF
TRBJ1-5 | 17 | NA | TRBD1 | TRBV7-3 | TGTGCCAGCAGCTTAAGGGACAGGGCAACCCCCAATCAGCCCCAGCATTTT | CASSLRDRATPNQPQHF
TRBJ2-1 | 13 | NA | NA | TRBV2 | TGTGCCAGCAGCGTGGGCGGGTTGGGTGAGCAGTTCTTC | CASSVGGLGEQFF
TRBJ1-1 | 13 | many | NA | TRBV7-9 | TGTGCCAGCAGCTTTGGGACAACGACTGAAGCTTTCTTT | CASSFGTTTEAFF
TRBJ1-5 | 15 | NA | NA | TRBV7-8 | TGTGCCAGCAGCTTGGGAGGAAACGTGGGTCAGCCCCAGCATTTT | CASSLGGNVGQPQHF
TRBJ2-7 | 16 | many | TRBD1 | TRBV5-4 | TGTGCCAGCAGCTTGGGGACCGGGACAGGGCTCTACGAGCAGTACTTC | CASSLGTGTGLYEQYF
TRBJ2-5 | 14 | many | NA | TRBV7-2 | TGTGCCAGCAGCTTAAATCAGGGGGGAGAGACCCAGTACTTC | CASSLNQGGETQYF
TRBJ2-3 | 12 | NA | NA | TRBV12-3/TRBV12-4 | TGTGCCAGCACCTCCGGGGCGGATACGCAGTATTTT | CASTSGADTQYF
TRBJ1-5 | 13 | few | TRBD1 | TRBV20-1 | TGCGCAGGACAGGGTTATAGCAATCAGCCCCAGCATTTT | CAGQGYSNQPQHF
TRBJ1-1 | 13 | many | NA | TRBV18 | TGTGCCAGCTCACCAGCCAGGGACACTGAAGCTTTCTTT | CASSPARDTEAFF
TRBJ1-2 | 11 | NA | TRBD1 | TRBV20-1 | TGCAGTGCTACGGGACAGAGTAACTACACCTTC | CSATGQSNYTF
TRBJ1-6 | 15 | NA | TRBD1 | TRBV19 | TGTGCCAGTAGTACGCAGGGACAGGGGAATTCACCCCTCCACTTT | CASSTQGQGNSPLHF
TRBJ1-1 | 15 | NA | NA | TRBV2 | TGTGCCAGCAGTCCCTGGGCTGCTGTGAACGCTGAAGCTTTCTTT | CASSPWAAVNAEAFF
TRBJ1-2 | 15 | many | TRBD1 | TRBV27 | TGTGCCAGCAGTTCCGGGACAGGGCCTAACTATGGCTACACCTTC | CASSSGTGPNYGYTF